Presented here are 24 T cell receptor beta chains from one specimen sequenced in a study of beta chain features in type 1 diabetes. The investigators reverse transcribed all of the isolated RNA, so they sequenced expressed TCRB transcripts. TCRdb's table, derived via immunoSEQ multiplex PCR, lists solely in-frame clones and lacks some. The table lists approximately 470,000 clones, around 28% of them singletons. The sequenced material came from naive CD4+ T cells from blood. The source of these receptors is a man aged 18 to 35 in good health.

In this sample, this clone turned up a few times. The V call is TRBV29-1, the J call TRBJ2-2, with TRBD2 as a possible D gene (5 bases). The CDR3 contains 13 residues. Per germline, CDR1 SQVTM and CDR2 ANQGSEA. Trimming stripped 7 bases from V and 0 bases from J, with 9 bases between. The CDR3 region has the DNA TGCAGCGGTAAGCGGTCGAACACCGGGGAGCTGTTTTTT. The encoded protein is CSGKRSNTGELFF.

This clone turned up a few times. The CDR3 region is CASSFDGQGREKLFF. CDR3 bases: TGTGCCAGCAGTTTTGATGGACAGGGGCGCGAAAAACTGTTTTTT. V and J are TRBV28 and TRBJ1-4; 9 bases align to TRBD1. Trimming at V came to 3 bases and at J to 8 bases, leaving 7 bases not matched to a gene. The CDR3 is 15 amino acids. Per germline, CDR1 MDHEN and CDR2 SYDVKM.

The chain uses TRBV13 and TRBJ2-2; 9 nucleotides line up with TRBD2. J lost 6 bases, V lost 6 bases, and 5 bases had no gene match. Germline V CDR1 and CDR2: PRHDT, FYEKMQ (reference sequence). The CDR3 extends over 14 amino acids. The CDR3 nucleotides read TGTGCCAGCAGACTAGCGGGTACATCCGGGGAGCTGTTTTTT. Its protein product is CASRLAGTSGELFF.

On this clone: This sample includes further DNA sequences coding for the same CDR3. The chain joins TRBV9 to TRBJ2-1; TRBD2 agrees at 8 bases. This CDR3 has 15 residues. The germline CDR1 and CDR2 sequences are SGDLS and YYNGEE. Germline trimming cut 2 bases from V and 0 bases from J; bases unmatched to any gene: 1. The CDR3 reads CASSVREGSYNEQFF. DNA of the CDR3: TGTGCCAGCAGCGTCCGGGAGGGCTCCTACAATGAGCAGTTCTTC.

This clone was observed a handful of times. The J gene is TRBJ2-5, the V gene TRBV7-2, with D perhaps matching TRBD2 (6 bases). This CDR3 comprises 14 residues. Germline V CDR1 and CDR2: SGHTA, FQGNSA. Trimming shortened V by 1 base and J by 3 bases, and 9 bases separated the two germline ends. This chain's CDR3 is CASSLVREKETQYF. CDR3 DNA sequence: TGTGCCAGCAGCTTAGTTCGGGAGAAAGAGACCCAGTACTTC.

The chain has TRBV25-1 and TRBJ2-1; D remains unclear. Per germline, CDR1 MGHDK and CDR2 SYGVNS. The CDR3 is 13 residues long. Trimming removed 0 bases from V and 9 bases from J, with 9 bases in between. CDR3 coding DNA: TGTGCCAGCAGTGAATATGGCATCGGTGAGCAGTTCTTC. Its protein is CASSEYGIGEQFF.

In this sample, this clone turned up a few times. This chain connects TRBV7-2 to TRBJ2-1; D is ambiguous. CDR1 is SGHTA and CDR2 is FQGNSA in the germline V gene. Trimming took 5 bases from V and 12 from J, leaving 11 bases between them. The CDR3 length is 11 residues. In nucleotides, the CDR3 is TGTGCCAGCAGCCCGACACCTGGGCAGTTCTTC. Its protein is CASSPTPGQFF.

The V and J genes are TRBV2 and TRBJ2-1; D is undetermined. This CDR3 contains 12 residues. Looked up from germline, CDR1 is SNHLY and CDR2 is FYNNEI. With 4 bases removed from V and 7 bases from J, the gap between germline ends came to 8 bases. Here the CDR3 DNA reads TGTGCCAGCAGTGGGCTAGAAAATGAGCAGTTCTTC. Its protein is CASSGLENEQFF.

The rearrangement links TRBV6-5 to TRBJ1-2, with 9 bases that match TRBD1. Trimming took 2 bases from V and 4 from J; bases not matched to a gene: 5. The CDR3 is 15 residues long. From germline, CDR1 is MNHEY and CDR2 SVGAGI. The DNA for the CDR3 is TGTGCCAGCAGTTACCTGCGACAGGGGGGCTATGGCTACACCTTC. Translation gives CASSYLRQGGYGYTF.

V gene TRBV11-3 combines with J gene TRBJ2-1, with D possibly being TRBD2 (5 bases). Germline lookup yields CDR1 SGHNT and CDR2 YENEEA. The CDR3 loop spans 14 amino acids. V was cut by 8 bases and J by 2 bases, with 13 bases left in between. The CDR3 DNA reads TGTGCCAGCGGGGTGAGCGGTCCCTACAATGAGCAGTTCTTC. Translation gives CASGVSGPYNEQFF.

The chain couples TRBV9 to TRBJ2-1; 8 nucleotides align to TRBD2. The J segment lost 9 bases and the V segment lost 1 base, leaving 12 bases of the junction unmatched. Germline assignment: CDR1 SGDLS and CDR2 YYNGEE. CDR3 length equals 16 residues. The CDR3 DNA reads as TGTGCCAGCAGCGTAAAATTGGCGGGAGGAGGCGGTGAGCAGTTCTTC. It yields the protein CASSVKLAGGGGEQFF.

V gene TRBV6-5 combines with J gene TRBJ2-1; 7 positions match TRBD2. Germline assignment: CDR1 MNHEY and CDR2 SVGAGI. The CDR3 runs to 15 residues. V lost 6 bases to trimming and J lost 0 bases; unmatched junction nucleotides: 5. Here the CDR3 DNA reads TGTGCCAGCAGGAGAAGCGGGAACTCCTACAATGAGCAGTTCTTC. Translating it yields CASRRSGNSYNEQFF.

This clone was detected only once. For the CDR3, the DNA is TGCGCCAGCAGCCCCCTAAAGGGAGACAGCCCAGATACGCAGTATTTT. It encodes CASSPLKGDSPDTQYF. The chain is built from TRBV4-3 and TRBJ2-3; D is tentatively TRBD1 or TRBD2 (5 bases each). The CDR3 is 16 residues long. Germline V gives CDR1 LGHNA, CDR2 YSLEER. Trimming removed 4 bases at V and 4 bases at J, with 18 bases between.

There are a few counts of this clone. CDR3 nucleotide sequence: TGTGCCTGGGAACAGGGTCGGGGCTACACCTTC. Its translation: CAWEQGRGYTF. This chain uses TRBV30 with TRBJ1-2; D possibly corresponds to TRBD1 (6 bases). Germline V gene sequence: CDR1 GTSNPN, CDR2 SVGIG (reference sequence). Trimming pared 5 bases from V and 8 bases from J, leaving 12 bases between. This CDR3 is built from 11 residues.

The chain uses TRBV15 and TRBJ2-3, with TRBD2 identical over 10 bases. Germline loops: CDR1 LNHNV, CDR2 YYDKDF (reference sequence). With V trimmed by 3 bases and J by 4 bases, 1 base remained unmatched. CDR3 size: 14 residues. CDR3 in DNA: TGTGCCACCAGCAGGGGACTAGCGCCAGATACGCAGTATTTT. Encoded protein: CATSRGLAPDTQYF.

This clone was seen more than once but under ten times. The chain joins TRBV28 to TRBJ2-1, with D uncertain. In germline, CDR1 is MDHEN, CDR2 SYDVKM. V shed 3 bases and J shed 15 bases, with 18 bases lying between them. This CDR3 has 13 residues. CDR3: CASSFRPLTLGFF. The CDR3 DNA is TGTGCCAGCAGTTTTCGGCCACTGACTCTAGGGTTCTTC.

This sequence joins TRBV7-2 and TRBJ2-6; D ambiguous. This CDR3 has 15 residues. V lost 5 bases to trimming and J lost 3 bases, with 11 bases between them. The germline V gene has CDR1 SGHTA and CDR2 FQGNSA. CDR3 sequence: CASSPAKYGANVLTF. The CDR3 DNA reads TGTGCCAGCAGCCCAGCGAAGTATGGGGCCAACGTCCTGACTTTC. Combining the CDR3 with reference TRBV7-2 and TRBJ2-6 gives the whole variable domain GAGVSQSPSNKVTEKGKDVELRCDPISGHTALYWYRQSLGQGLEFLIYFQGNSAPDKSGLPSDRFSAERTGGSVSTLTIQRTQQEDSAVYLCASSPAKYGANVLTFGAGSRLTVL.

This clone was seen a few times. This rearrangement joins TRBV7-2 to TRBJ1-2; unclear D gene. CDR3 length: 17 residues. The V end was cut by 2 bases, the J end by 3 bases, with 19 bases between. Germline V gene data show CDR1 as SGHTA and CDR2 as FQGNSA. The CDR3 is CASSLYVGGALHYGYTF. As DNA, the CDR3 is TGTGCCAGCAGCTTATATGTGGGCGGCGCACTCCACTATGGCTACACCTTC.

This clone was counted between two and nine times. V gene TRBV30 combines with J gene TRBJ2-7; D unclear. From germline, CDR1 is GTSNPN and CDR2 SVGIG (reference sequence). The CDR3 is 13 residues long. With 0 bases removed from V and 6 bases from J, the gap between germline ends came to 12 bases. CDR3 nucleotides: TGTGCCTGGAGTGTAACCCAATTCTCCGAGCAGTACTTC. It yields the protein CAWSVTQFSEQYF.

As for this clone: Other DNA sequences in the sample encode the same CDR3. V gene TRBV20-1 combines with J gene TRBJ1-1, with a weak D call TRBD1 (5 bases). The V gene lost 5 bases and the J gene lost 2 bases, with 6 bases spanning the gap. Germline CDR1 DFQATT, CDR2 SNEGSKA (reference sequence). This CDR3 region has 11 residues. CDR3 residues: CSAGGNTEAFF. The CDR3 nucleotides are TGCAGTGCTGGGGGTAACACTGAAGCTTTCTTT.

The chain links TRBV18 to TRBJ2-1; TRBD2 aligns across 7 bases. After removal of 5 bases from V and 7 bases from J, the junction contained 11 bases not matched to a gene. Germline CDR1 is KGHSH and CDR2 is LQKENI. This CDR3 contains 15 residues. The CDR3 region is CASSISGPLGNEQFF. In DNA, the CDR3 is TGTGCCAGCTCAATTAGCGGGCCCCTCGGGAATGAGCAGTTCTTC.

This sequence joins TRBV11-2 and TRBJ1-2; D ambiguous. CDR3 length: 12 amino acids. Trimming took off 8 bases at V and 3 bases at J, with 10 bases between the two ends. The germline V gene has CDR1 SGHAT and CDR2 FQNNGV. CDR3 sequence reads: CASAGSYYGYTF. The CDR3 coding sequence is TGTGCCAGCGCAGGCAGCTACTATGGCTACACCTTC.

The chain employs TRBV29-1 and TRBJ1-2; D not resolved. The germline V and J ends were trimmed by 3 bases and 3 bases, with 14 bases remaining between them. Germline loops: CDR1 SQVTM, CDR2 ANQGSEA. This CDR3 has 14 amino acids. The CDR3 protein is CSVDMTGGDYGYTF. For the CDR3, the DNA is TGCAGCGTTGACATGACCGGAGGTGACTATGGCTACACCTTC.

The rearrangement joins TRBV5-4 to TRBJ2-1; 8 bases are a match to TRBD1. The V gene's germline CDR1 is SGHNT and CDR2 YYREEE (reference sequence). Germline trimming cut 4 bases from V and 1 base from J; bases unmatched to any gene: 4. The CDR3 sequence is 15 residues long. CDR3 in DNA: TGTGCCAGCAGCATGGACAGGGTATCCTACAATGAGCAGTTCTTC. Its translation is CASSMDRVSYNEQFF. Supplemented by reference TRBV5-4 and TRBJ2-1, the full variable domain reads ETGVTQSPTHLIKTRGQQVTLRCSSQSGHNTVSWYQQALGQGPQFIFQYYREEENGRGNFPPRFSGLQFPNYSSELNVNALELDDSALYLCASSMDRVSYNEQFFGPGTRLTVL.